One sample yielded the 4 T cell receptor beta chains listed below, sequenced in a study of cytomegalovirus exposure and HLA in healthy donors. The PCR used 60 Vbeta and 13 Jbeta primers. Sequencing was performed with immunoSEQ multiplex PCR; in TCRdb, only in-frame clones are kept and a portion is missing. The sample lists about 130,000 clones, around 78% occurring once. The source material was PBMCs. All receptors come from a woman aged 18-29 years in good health and CMV-seronegative.

J is TRBJ2-5 and V is TRBV28, with 10 bases aligning to TRBD1. This CDR3 is built from 16 residues. The trim removed 3 bases at V and 3 bases at J, leaving 7 bases unmatched. Germline CDR1 MDHEN, CDR2 SYDVKM. The CDR3 is CASSLYPGQGKETQYF. The CDR3 DNA reads TGTGCCAGCAGTTTGTACCCGGGACAGGGGAAAGAGACCCAGTACTTC. Drawing the rest from reference TRBV28 and TRBJ2-5, the complete variable domain is DVKVTQSSRYLVKRTGEKVFLECVQDMDHENMFWYRQDPGLGLRLIYFSYDVKMKEKGDIPEGYSVSREKKERFSLILESASTNQTSMYLCASSLYPGQGKETQYFGPGTRLLVL.

This clone was recorded once. V gene TRBV6-1 combines with J gene TRBJ2-7; 9 bases map to TRBD1. Trimming took 8 bases from V and 7 from J; bases not matched to a gene: 9. CDR1 and CDR2 from the germline V gene are MNHNS and SASEGT. The CDR3 runs to 13 residues. CDR3 DNA: TGTGCCAGCGGCAACAGGGGGCTTGGTGAGCAGTACTTC. Residues: CASGNRGLGEQYF.

This chain uses TRBV30 with TRBJ2-1, with D maybe TRBD2 (6 bases). The CDR3 extends over 14 amino acids. Germline assignment: CDR1 GTSNPN and CDR2 SVGIG (reference sequence). V shed 4 bases and J shed 9 bases, with 19 bases lying between them. CDR3 sequence (DNA): TGTGCCTGGACCGGCGGGACCCACGCCGGTGAGCAGTTCTTC. Translated, it gives CAWTGGTHAGEQFF.

The V gene is TRBV4-2, the J gene TRBJ2-7; D is possibly TRBD2 (6 bases). V gave up 1 base and J gave up 3 bases, with 13 bases separating them. Germline V gene data show CDR1 as LGHNA and CDR2 as YNFKEQ. CDR3 length: 15 residues. The DNA of the CDR3 is TGTGCCAGCAGCCAAGCCAGGCGGGGAGACTACGAGCAGTACTTC. It encodes CASSQARRGDYEQYF.